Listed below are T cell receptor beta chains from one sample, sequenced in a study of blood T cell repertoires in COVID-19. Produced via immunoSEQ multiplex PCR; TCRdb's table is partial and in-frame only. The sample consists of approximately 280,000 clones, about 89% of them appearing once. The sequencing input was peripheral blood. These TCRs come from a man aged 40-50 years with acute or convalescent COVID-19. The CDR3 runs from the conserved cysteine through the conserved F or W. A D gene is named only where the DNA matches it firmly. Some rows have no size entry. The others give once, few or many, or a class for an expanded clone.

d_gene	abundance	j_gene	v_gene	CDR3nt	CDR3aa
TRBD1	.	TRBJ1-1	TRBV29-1	TGCAGCGTCGGACAGGGTAAGAACACTGAAGCTTTCTTT	CSVGQGKNTEAFF
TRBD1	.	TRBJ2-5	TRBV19	TGTGCCAGTAGTGAGGGGACAGGGAAAGAGACCCAGTACTTC	CASSEGTGKETQYF
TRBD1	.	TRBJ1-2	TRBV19	TGTGCCAGTAGAAGGGACAGGGGGCTGGGCGGCTACACCTTC	CASRRDRGLGGYTF
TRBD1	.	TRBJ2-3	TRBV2	TGTGCCAGCAGTGAAGCGAGACAGGGGGGTCGTAGCACAGATACGCAGTATTTT	CASSEARQGGRSTDTQYF
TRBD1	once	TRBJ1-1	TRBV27	TGTGCCAGCAGTCCGGGACAGGGGGCCTACGCTGAAGCTTTCTTT	CASSPGQGAYAEAFF
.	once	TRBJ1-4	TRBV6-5	TGTGCCAGCAGTTACCGGAGGGGAACTAATGAAAAACTGTTTTTT	CASSYRRGTNEKLFF
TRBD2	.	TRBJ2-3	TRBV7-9	TGTGCCAGCAGCTTAAGCGGGGAGGATAGTGCGCAGTATTTT	CASSLSGEDSAQYF
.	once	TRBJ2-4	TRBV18	TGTGCCAGCTCACCCTCGGACAACCGAAACATTCAGTACTTC	CASSPSDNRNIQYF
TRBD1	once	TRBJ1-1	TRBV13	TGTGCCAGCAGCTCCCGGGACAGATTATTTGAAGCTTTCTTT	CASSSRDRLFEAFF
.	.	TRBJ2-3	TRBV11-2	TGTGCCAGCAGCCCCGCGGCGGATACGCAGTATTTT	CASSPAADTQYF
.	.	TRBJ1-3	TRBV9	TGTGCCAGCAGCGGGGGGGTTGGAAACACCATATATTTT	CASSGGVGNTIYF
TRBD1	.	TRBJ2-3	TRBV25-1	TGTGCCAGCACCCACAGGGGAACAGATACGCAGTATTTT	CASTHRGTDTQYF
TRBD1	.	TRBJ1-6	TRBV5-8	TGTGCCAGCAGCCCTCTTGGGACAGGGCTAAGTTCACCCCTCCACTTT	CASSPLGTGLSSPLHF
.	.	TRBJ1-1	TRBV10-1	TGCGCCAGCAGTTACAGCCGCCGTACCTCTGAAGCTTTCTTT	CASSYSRRTSEAFF
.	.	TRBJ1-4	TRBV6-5	TGTGCCAGCAGAAGACAGTTAACTAATGAAAAACTGTTTTTT	CASRRQLTNEKLFF